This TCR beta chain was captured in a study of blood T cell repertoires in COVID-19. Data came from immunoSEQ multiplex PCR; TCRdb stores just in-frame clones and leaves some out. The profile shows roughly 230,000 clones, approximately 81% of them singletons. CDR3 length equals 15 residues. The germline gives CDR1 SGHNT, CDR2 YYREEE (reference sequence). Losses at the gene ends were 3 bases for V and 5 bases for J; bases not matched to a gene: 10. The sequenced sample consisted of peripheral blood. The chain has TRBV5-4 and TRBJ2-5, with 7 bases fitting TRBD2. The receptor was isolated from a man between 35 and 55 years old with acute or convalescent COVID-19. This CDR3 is CASSYVGGGMETQYF. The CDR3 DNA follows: TGTGCCAGCAGCTACGTTGGGGGGGGGATGGAGACCCAGTACTTC.